The 14 T cell receptor beta chains below all came from one sample that was sequenced in a study of T-cell reconstitution after alpha-beta-depleted transplantation in children. Unique molecular identifiers were incorporated when the TCRbeta library was constructed. One entry per CDR3 protein results from TCRdb running MiXCR on the PCR reads. Seen here are approximately 650,000 distinct CDR3 sequences, over 10% observed once, and the top ten hold 0.79%. This specimen consisted of PBMCs, obtained before TCRalphabeta/CD19-depleted stem cell transplant. The receptor source for this set is a girl aged 2-15 years with congenital amegakaryocytic thrombocytopenia, due to receive a stem cell transplant.

This clonotype was counted many times. The rearrangement links TRBV20-1 to TRBJ1-3; the D gene is possibly TRBD1 (5 bases). Trimming took off 3 bases at V and 2 bases at J, with 11 bases between the two ends. The CDR3 totals 14 residues. Germline assignment: CDR1 DFQATT and CDR2 SNEGSKA (reference sequence). Here the CDR3 reads CSASSGGTGNTIYF. DNA of the CDR3: TGCAGTGCTAGTAGCGGGGGGACTGGAAACACCATATATTTT.

This clonotype was detected many times. This chain connects TRBV12-3 or TRBV12-4 to TRBJ2-5; unclear D gene. V lost 5 bases, J lost 2 bases, and 9 bases lay in between. The CDR3 is made up of 13 amino acids. The CDR3 DNA is TGTGCCAGCAGTCCTCGTGGGCAAGAGACCCAGTACTTC. Encoded protein: CASSPRGQETQYF.

This clonotype was recorded at least ten times. The V call is TRBV5-1, the J call TRBJ2-6; maybe TRBD2 (5 bases). Germline values: CDR1 SGHRS, CDR2 YFSETQ. The V and J ends lost 2 bases and 2 bases respectively, with 8 bases between them. The CDR3 is 15 amino acids. The CDR3 loop is CASSLEGTGANVLTF. CDR3 DNA: TGCGCCAGCAGCTTAGAGGGCACTGGGGCCAACGTCCTGACTTTC. The complete variable domain, with remaining parts taken from reference TRBV5-1 and TRBJ2-6, reads KAGVTQTPRYLIKTRGQQVTLSCSPISGHRSVSWYQQTPGQGLQFLFEYFSETQRNKGNFPGRFSGRQFSNSRSEMNVSTLELGDSALYLCASSLEGTGANVLTFGAGSRLTVL.

The genes are TRBV20-1 and TRBJ2-5; D gene unclear. The CDR3 runs 14 residues. Trimming shortened V by 2 bases and J by 3 bases, and 13 bases separated the two germline ends. The germline V gene has CDR1 DFQATT and CDR2 SNEGSKA (reference sequence). The DNA of the CDR3 is TGCAGTGCTAGACCAGACTGGGGAAAAGAGACCCAGTACTTC. Translated: CSARPDWGKETQYF.

The chain recombines TRBV20-1 with TRBJ2-3; tentative D call: TRBD2 (5 bases). The CDR3 has 15 residues. The germline CDR1 and CDR2 sequences are DFQATT and SNEGSKA (reference sequence). The ends were cut back, 3 bases at V and 4 bases at J, with 17 bases in the middle. The CDR3 loop reads CSARGAVWNSDTQYF. CDR3 in DNA: TGCAGTGCTAGGGGAGCGGTGTGGAACTCAGATACGCAGTATTTT.

Many counts were recorded for this clonotype. The genes are TRBV5-1 and TRBJ2-7; 13 bases fit TRBD2. The V and J ends lost 2 bases and 5 bases, in that order; junction bases with no gene match: 4. CDR1 is SGHRS and CDR2 is YFSETQ in the germline V gene. The CDR3 has 15 residues. CDR3 DNA sequence: TGCGCCAGCAGCTTTGGACTAGCGGGAGTCAACGAGCAGTACTTC. Amino acids: CASSFGLAGVNEQYF. Complete variable domain (other parts from reference TRBV5-1 and TRBJ2-7): KAGVTQTPRYLIKTRGQQVTLSCSPISGHRSVSWYQQTPGQGLQFLFEYFSETQRNKGNFPGRFSGRQFSNSRSEMNVSTLELGDSALYLCASSFGLAGVNEQYFGPGTRLTVT.

In this sample, this clonotype turned up a few times. This chain uses TRBV2 with TRBJ2-3; D is unclear. Germline V gives CDR1 SNHLY, CDR2 FYNNEI. Trimming shortened V by 6 bases and J by 0 bases, and 13 bases separated the two germline ends. This CDR3 is 15 amino acids long. CDR3: CASRAAGSSTDTQYF. In DNA, the CDR3 is TGTGCCAGCAGGGCGGCAGGCAGTAGCACAGATACGCAGTATTTT. The complete variable domain, with remaining parts taken from reference TRBV2 and TRBJ2-3, reads EPEVTQTPSHQVTQMGQEVILRCVPISNHLYFYWYRQILGQKVEFLVSFYNNEISEKSEIFDDQFSVERPDGSNFTLKIRSTKLEDSAMYFCASRAAGSSTDTQYFGPGTRLTVL.

This clonotype was observed at least ten times. The chain employs TRBV6-5 and TRBJ2-2; no firm D call. With 6 bases removed from V and 2 bases from J, the gap between germline ends came to 7 bases. Germline V gene lookup returns CDR1 MNHEY and CDR2 SVGAGI. The CDR3 sequence is 13 residues long. CDR3 protein: CASRKGNTGELFF. The CDR3, as DNA: TGTGCCAGCAGAAAGGGAAACACCGGGGAGCTGTTTTTT.

This clonotype was picked up a small number of times. The genes are TRBV12-3 or TRBV12-4 and TRBJ2-7; 7 nucleotides match TRBD1. The CDR3 covers 14 residues. V was pared by 4 bases and J by 3 bases, with 6 bases of the junction left unmatched. In DNA form, the CDR3 reads TGTGCCAGCAGTTCACCGGGACAGATCTACGAGCAGTACTTC. Translation gives CASSSPGQIYEQYF.

V gene TRBV5-1 combines with J gene TRBJ2-7; 8 bases are shared with TRBD2. The CDR3 contains 13 residues. Per germline, CDR1 SGHRS and CDR2 YFSETQ. With V trimmed by 7 bases and J by 6 bases, 9 bases remained unmatched. CDR3: CASREAGVSEQYF. Here the CDR3 DNA reads TGCGCCAGCCGAGAAGCGGGAGTGAGCGAGCAGTACTTC.

This clonotype was counted between two and nine times. The CDR3 nucleotides are TGCAGTGCCCATACCCTCCTAGCGGGAGGGCGCGGCAATGAGCAGTTCTTC. Protein product: CSAHTLLAGGRGNEQFF. The V call is TRBV20-1, the J call TRBJ2-1, with 12 bases fitting TRBD2. The CDR3 extends over 17 amino acids. Trimming took 6 bases from V and 6 from J; bases not matched to a gene: 15. Germline values: CDR1 DFQATT, CDR2 SNEGSKA (reference sequence).

This clonotype showed up many times. The V call is TRBV20-1, the J call TRBJ2-7, with TRBD1 as a possible D gene (5 bases). V was pared by 5 bases and J by 0 bases, with 11 bases between. The germline CDR1 and CDR2 sequences are DFQATT and SNEGSKA (reference sequence). The length of the CDR3 is 13 residues. In DNA, the CDR3 is TGCAGTGCTTTGACAGTACCCTCCTACGAGCAGTACTTC. Translating it yields CSALTVPSYEQYF.

This chain links TRBV6-5 with TRBJ2-5; possible D gene TRBD2, 6 bases. The CDR3 is 16 residues long. V shed 7 bases and J shed 1 base, with 19 bases lying between them. Germline V CDR1 and CDR2: MNHEY, SVGAGI. The CDR3 DNA follows: TGTGCCAGCATTCTCCGACTAGTTGGAACCCAAGAGACCCAGTACTTC. This gives the protein CASILRLVGTQETQYF.

V and J are TRBV5-1 and TRBJ2-1; D is unclear. There are 16 residues in the CDR3. CDR1 is SGHRS and CDR2 is YFSETQ in the germline V gene. Between the trimmed V and J ends, which lost 0 bases and 3 bases, there was a span of 13 bases. The CDR3 is CASSLGRGPVYNEQFF. The DNA of the CDR3 is TGCGCCAGCAGCTTGGGGCGCGGACCCGTCTACAATGAGCAGTTCTTC.